This T cell receptor beta chain is from a study of blood T cell repertoires in COVID-19. Between the trimmed V and J ends, which lost 4 bases and 2 bases, there was a span of 11 bases. CDR1 is MGHRA and CDR2 is YSYEKL in the germline V gene. The CDR3 spans 14 residues. Per the authors' pipeline: The authors estimated nucleated cell counts from reference gene primer amplification. Sequencing was performed with immunoSEQ multiplex PCR; in TCRdb, only in-frame clones are kept and a portion is missing. The V and J calls and the clone size are those of that table, but D and trimming were determined from the DNA. Of some 330,000 clones listed, 75% to 90% are singletons. Enrollees, about 18 to 95 years old, lived in about two dozen US areas. Recovered status in Cohort 3 required two negative PCRs, clearance, or symptom resolution.

The J gene is TRBJ1-1, the V gene TRBV4-1, with D tentatively TRBD1 (5 bases). Source material: PBMCs or T cells enriched from blood (not recorded which). This receptor was taken from a man aged 30-40 years who had recovered from COVID-19. The CDR3 DNA reads as TGCGCCAGCAGCCTGCGGACAAGTAACACTGAAGCTTTCTTT. Amino acid sequence: CASSLRTSNTEAFF.